A single T cell receptor beta chain is shown here with its context. Its antigen is unknown. No much larger clone is present one base from it, and per-base qualities are unavailable. CDR1 is given as MNHEY and CDR2 as SMNVEV, both from the germline V gene (reference sequence). Ends trimmed: V by 7 bases, J by 7 bases; bases unmatched to a gene: 11. CDR3 length: 16 amino acids, cysteine to phenylalanine. Only the CDR3 part of the read is kept: 48 bases, read in frame from the first base. This specimen belongs to a study of T cell repertoires in cytomegalovirus infection (dated by TCRdb to 2018 to 2020). For context, the study as a whole: Peptide stimulations targeted recently identified HLA-C-restricted CMV epitopes, whose presentation resists viral immunomodulation, together with well-studied HLA-B-restricted epitopes. The HLA type of each donor mattered for the analysis, because public TCR beta signatures pointed to carriage of CMV infection along with the matching HLA type.

The intended sense of this specimen's treatment or condition label: in vitro stimulation with specific CMV peptide epitopes to enrich CMV-specific T cells. Sequenced on an Illumina HiSeq 1500. In-frame beta chains were kept once TCRdb had trimmed the public reads at Q25 with fastp and called clones with MiXCR. Rows matching on CDR3 protein sequence are summarized as one entry with the most common DNA and genes. For this sample there are about 700,000 distinct CDR3 sequences; about 30% appear just once. The ten largest clones represent 15% to 20% of the sample. Paper-wide results and their limitations: The ex vivo response was dominated by HLA-C-restricted CMV-specific TCR beta clonotypes, which also provided the single most frequent clonotype in two of eight donors. Cumulative frequency of public TCR beta family members discriminated carriers of CMV infection plus the relevant HLA type in this cohort and an independent approximately 360-donor cohort.

The sequence was obtained from a human donor in good health (CMV status not recorded). Some clones in this sample may be carry-over from other donors' samples. This specimen consisted of cultured PBMCs, obtained from culture after CMV antigen stimulation. Recombination linked TRBV27 to TRBJ2-2, with TRBD1 identical over 11 junction bases. The CDR3 reads CASTPRTGGNGGELFF. The bases are TGTGCCAGCACCCCCCGGACAGGGGGCAATGGCGGGGAGCTGTTTTTT.